Sequencing of this T cell receptor beta chain was carried out in a study of B cell selection in AIRE deficiency. The CDR3 is 13 amino acids. Germline lookup yields CDR1 MNHEY and CDR2 SVGAGI. V was pared by 5 bases and J by 10 bases, with 14 bases between. The data were produced by immunoSEQ multiplex PCR, yet TCRdb's version contains in-frame clones alone and is incomplete. The profile shows roughly 24,000 clones, around 93% of them singletons. Sorted regulatory T cells were CD4-positive, CD25-high and CD127-low or negative. Controls came from healthy donors unrelated to patients. The sample consisted of CD4+CD25+ Tregs sorted from PBMCs. This TCR was sampled from a human donor in good health. The chain couples TRBV6-5 to TRBJ1-4, with D perhaps TRBD1 (5 bases). CDR3 sequence reads: CASSRDGPGKLFF. The CDR3 nucleotides read TGTGCCAGCAGTAGGGACGGCCCCGGAAAACTGTTTTTT.